The rows below give T cell receptor beta chains drawn from one sample of a study of cytomegalovirus exposure and HLA in healthy donors. Sequencing used immunoSEQ multiplex PCR; TCRdb keeps in-frame clones, though not all of them. Of some 97,000 clones in the sample, approximately 81% were seen once. Sequenced input: PBMCs. The receptor source for this set is a female donor in good health and CMV-seropositive. CDR3s include the opening cysteine and the closing phenylalanine or tryptophan. A D gene is named only where the DNA matches it firmly. Clone size is stated in some rows and not others, as once, few, many or a class when expanded.

clone size	J gene	D gene	V gene	CDR3 protein	CDR3 DNA
few	TRBJ2-7	TRBD1	TRBV5-8	CASSLLGGSGEQYF	TGTGCCAGCAGCTTGCTAGGGGGCTCGGGGGAGCAGTACTTC
few	TRBJ1-5	TRBD1	TRBV2	CASSQPDRVNQPQHF	TGTGCCAGCAGTCAACCGGACAGGGTCAATCAGCCCCAGCATTTT
NA	TRBJ2-7	NA	TRBV7-9	CASSSRSSEDSSSYEQYF	TGTGCCAGCAGCTCACGGAGTAGCGAAGACTCGTCCTCCTACGAGCAGTACTTC
NA	TRBJ2-1	NA	TRBV27	CASSIQGRTSGQFF	TGTGCCAGCAGTATACAGGGGAGGACGTCCGGGCAGTTCTTC
few	TRBJ2-7	NA	TRBV5-5	CASSPVFFGLYEQYF	TGTGCCAGCAGCCCTGTATTCTTCGGTCTCTACGAGCAGTACTTC
NA	TRBJ1-5	NA	TRBV27	CASSLGQGLGQPQHF	TGTGCCAGCAGTTTAGGTCAGGGCCTAGGGCAGCCCCAGCATTTT
NA	TRBJ2-7	TRBD2	TRBV5-6	CASSPPRAGGPYEQYF	TGTGCCAGCAGCCCCCCCCGGGCGGGAGGGCCATACGAGCAGTACTTC
NA	TRBJ2-3	TRBD2	TRBV2	CASSAGSGGPNTQYF	TGTGCCAGCAGTGCGGGCTCGGGAGGGCCGAATACGCAGTATTTT
NA	TRBJ2-5	NA	TRBV7-2	CASSGPIGQPLKETQYF	TGTGCCAGCAGTGGGCCTATAGGACAGCCGTTGAAAGAGACCCAGTACTTC
NA	TRBJ2-6	NA	TRBV19	CASSIMGGGTLKSGANVLTF	TGTGCCAGTAGTATAATGGGAGGCGGGACTCTCAAATCTGGGGCCAACGTCCTGACTTTC
NA	TRBJ1-6	NA	TRBV5-1	CASGPTGNSPLHF	TGCGCCAGCGGGCCGACGGGGAATTCACCCCTCCACTTT
NA	TRBJ1-3	TRBD1	TRBV5-1	CASSPDRAAGNTIYF	TGCGCCAGCAGCCCCGACAGGGCGGCTGGAAACACCATATATTTT
NA	TRBJ1-5	NA	TRBV7-9	CASSSPPNQPQHF	TGTGCCAGCAGCTCTCCCCCCAATCAGCCCCAGCATTTT
NA	TRBJ1-2	TRBD1	TRBV6-1	CASDRERGYTF	TGTGCCAGCGACAGGGAGAGGGGCTACACCTTC
NA	TRBJ1-1	TRBD1	TRBV2	CASSGDRGALEAFF	TGTGCCAGCAGTGGTGACAGGGGCGCGCTTGAAGCTTTCTTT
NA	TRBJ1-2	TRBD1	TRBV6-5	CASSYGQGRGYTF	TGTGCCAGCAGTTACGGACAGGGAAGAGGCTACACCTTC
NA	TRBJ2-1	TRBD1	TRBV6-6	CASSSRQGASYNEQFF	TGTGCCAGCAGTTCAAGACAGGGGGCATCCTACAATGAGCAGTTCTTC
NA	TRBJ1-3	TRBD1	TRBV7-2	CASSPWTGGFSGNTIYF	TGTGCCAGCAGCCCCTGGACAGGGGGCTTTTCTGGAAACACCATATATTTT
once	TRBJ2-3	TRBD1	TRBV5-1	CASSEGANTQYF	TGCGCCAGCAGTGAGGGGGCAAATACGCAGTATTTT
few	TRBJ2-7	TRBD2	TRBV7-2	CASTISGRDNEQYF	TGTGCCAGCACCATTAGCGGGAGGGATAACGAGCAGTACTTC
NA	TRBJ2-7	TRBD2	TRBV7-2	CASSPRAGGYYEQYF	TGTGCCAGCAGCCCACGGGCGGGGGGTTACTACGAGCAGTACTTC
NA	TRBJ1-3	NA	TRBV10-3	CAIRSAGGFGNTIYF	TGTGCCATCAGATCGGCGGGGGGATTTGGAAACACCATATATTTT
NA	TRBJ1-1	NA	TRBV9	CASSVGSGKAGGTEAFF	TGTGCCAGCAGCGTAGGGTCCGGAAAGGCTGGAGGGACTGAAGCTTTCTTT
NA	TRBJ2-7	NA	TRBV5-6	CASSLTGLFYEQYF	TGTGCCAGCAGCTTGACCGGACTATTCTACGAGCAGTACTTC
NA	TRBJ1-2	TRBD1	TRBV28	CASEPPTGRGYGYTF	TGTGCCAGCGAACCCCCGACAGGGAGAGGATATGGCTACACCTTC
NA	TRBJ1-2	TRBD1	TRBV28	CASSPPPGGFNYGYTF	TGTGCCAGCAGTCCCCCCCCAGGGGGGTTTAACTATGGCTACACCTTC
NA	TRBJ2-2	NA	TRBV7-2	CASSLGAGELFF	TGTGCCAGCAGCTTAGGCGCCGGGGAGCTGTTTTTT
NA	TRBJ2-7	TRBD1	TRBV6-6	CASSTRGQVYPGEQYF	TGTGCCAGCAGTACCAGAGGACAGGTTTATCCTGGCGAGCAGTACTTC
NA	TRBJ2-1	TRBD2	TRBV6-4	CASSRLAGGYNEQFF	TGTGCCAGCAGTCGACTAGCAGGAGGCTACAATGAGCAGTTCTTC
NA	TRBJ2-3	TRBD1	TRBV15	CATSSRTTGSFMDTQYF	TGTGCCACCAGCAGCCGCACGACAGGGTCATTCATGGATACGCAGTATTTT
NA	TRBJ1-5	TRBD1	TRBV6-1	CASSGGMLTGGRQPQHF	TGTGCCAGCAGTGGAGGTATGCTGACAGGGGGCCGTCAGCCCCAGCATTTT
NA	TRBJ1-1	TRBD1	TRBV7-9	CASSRGQGETEAFF	TGTGCCAGCAGCCGGGGACAGGGGGAAACTGAAGCTTTCTTT
NA	TRBJ1-1	NA	TRBV7-9	CSGSPRGTIRSEAFF	TGTTCCGGCAGCCCAAGGGGGACAATTCGATCTGAAGCTTTCTTT
NA	TRBJ2-1	NA	TRBV4-2	CASSQDTKLLGQRWGEQFF	TGTGCCAGCAGCCAAGATACGAAACTTTTGGGTCAGCGGTGGGGTGAGCAGTTCTTC
NA	TRBJ2-1	TRBD2	TRBV19	CASSLHTSGGNNEQFF	TGTGCCAGTAGTCTCCACACTAGCGGAGGGAACAATGAGCAGTTCTTC
NA	TRBJ1-2	TRBD1	TRBV18	CASSPTGGRGYTF	TGTGCCAGCTCACCCACAGGGGGTCGTGGCTACACCTTC
NA	TRBJ1-2	NA	TRBV27	CASRRRGTNYGYTF	TGTGCCAGCAGGCGCAGGGGAACGAACTATGGCTACACCTTC
NA	TRBJ1-1	NA	TRBV11-2	CASSLVGGRAEAFF	TGTGCCAGCAGCTTAGTGGGGGGTAGGGCTGAAGCTTTCTTT
NA	TRBJ2-2	TRBD2	TRBV11-2	CASSPSLLAGVRTGELFF	TGTGCCAGCAGCCCCTCCTTACTGGCGGGAGTACGCACCGGGGAGCTGTTTTTT
NA	TRBJ2-1	NA	TRBV7-6	CASSLESANKGDEQFF	TGTGCCAGCAGCTTAGAGTCGGCCAACAAGGGGGATGAGCAGTTCTTC
NA	TRBJ1-4	TRBD1	TRBV7-8	CASSLGTGGGGTNEKLFF	TGTGCCAGCAGCTTAGGGACAGGGGGTGGTGGAACTAATGAAAAACTGTTTTTT
NA	TRBJ1-2	NA	TRBV6-6	CASSYSKDYGYTF	TGTGCCAGCAGTTACTCGAAGGACTACGGCTACACCTTC
NA	TRBJ2-3	TRBD1	TRBV5-1	CASSRDRGDTQYF	TGCGCCAGCAGCAGAGACAGGGGAGATACGCAGTATTTT
NA	TRBJ2-7	TRBD1	TRBV7-9	CSSSLVRTGGSYEQYF	TGTTCCAGCAGCTTAGTGCGGACAGGGGGCTCCTACGAGCAGTACTTC
NA	TRBJ2-7	NA	TRBV5-1	CASSRDAGAVYEQYF	TGCGCCAGCAGCCGGGATGCGGGGGCGGTATACGAGCAGTACTTC
NA	TRBJ2-7	TRBD1	TRBV7-2	CASSPYFGGTGPYEQYF	TGTGCCAGCAGCCCCTACTTTGGTGGGACAGGTCCGTACGAGCAGTACTTC
NA	TRBJ2-2	TRBD2	TRBV14	CASRLAGGTGELFF	TGTGCCAGCCGACTAGCGGGAGGCACCGGGGAGCTGTTTTTT